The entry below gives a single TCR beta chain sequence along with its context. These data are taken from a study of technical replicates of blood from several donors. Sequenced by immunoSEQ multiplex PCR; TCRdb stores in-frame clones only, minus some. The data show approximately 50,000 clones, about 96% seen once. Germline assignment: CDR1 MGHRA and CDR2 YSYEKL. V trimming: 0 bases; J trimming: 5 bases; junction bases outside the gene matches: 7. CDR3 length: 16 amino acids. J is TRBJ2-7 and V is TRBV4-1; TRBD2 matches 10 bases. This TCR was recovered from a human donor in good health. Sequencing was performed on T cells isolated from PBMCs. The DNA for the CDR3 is TGCGCCAGCAGCCAAGAGTTTAGCGGGAGGTTCGACGAGCAGTACTTC. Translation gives CASSQEFSGRFDEQYF.